This TCR beta chain originates from a study of shared clonotypes between healthy human individuals. There are 16 residues in the CDR3. The V and J ends lost 0 bases and 2 bases, in that order; junction bases with no gene match: 6. Germline V CDR1 and CDR2: LGHNA, YSLEER. Profiled with immunoSEQ multiplex PCR; TCRdb holds only in-frame clones, not every one. The sample has millions of clones; roughly 94% are singletons. What was sequenced was naive CD4+ T cells sorted from blood. Subset denoted: CD45RA+ positively selected. The receptor's source is a young man in good health. The rearrangement joins TRBV4-3 to TRBJ2-7; 8 nucleotides agree with TRBD1. The CDR3 sequence is CASSQDWTGRTYEQYF. The DNA of the CDR3 is TGCGCCAGCAGCCAAGACTGGACAGGGAGAACCTACGAGCAGTACTTC.